The rows below give T cell receptor beta chains drawn from one sample of a study of cytomegalovirus exposure and HLA in healthy donors. Method: immunoSEQ multiplex PCR; TCRdb's copy keeps in-frame clones and lacks some. The sample holds roughly 80,000 clones, roughly 76% seen once. Input material: PBMCs. The source is a male donor in good health and CMV-seropositive. CDR3s include the opening cysteine and the closing phenylalanine or tryptophan. Fields, in order: V gene, D gene, clone size, J gene, CDR3 protein, CDR3 DNA. A D gene is named only where the DNA matches it firmly. Clone size is shown for a subset of rows, as once, few, many or a class of expanded clone.

>TRBV7-2|.|.|TRBJ1-6
CASSSHAGVSPLHF
TGTGCCAGCAGCTCTCATGCAGGGGTTTCACCCCTCCACTTT
>TRBV19|TRBD2|once|TRBJ2-1
CASSIDLRLAGFNEQFF
TGTGCCAGTAGTATAGATCTGCGGCTAGCGGGATTCAATGAGCAGTTCTTC
>TRBV30|TRBD1|.|TRBJ2-2
CAWLRDRGSTGELFF
TGTGCCTGGTTAAGGGACAGGGGTTCCACCGGGGAGCTGTTTTTT
>TRBV5-1|.|.|TRBJ1-3
CASSLAGYAGNTIYF
TGCGCCAGCAGCTTGGCCGGGTATGCTGGAAACACCATATATTTT
>TRBV7-9|.|.|TRBJ1-4
CSSSYGQREKLFF
TGTTCCAGCAGCTATGGACAGCGTGAAAAACTGTTTTTT
>TRBV4-1|.|.|TRBJ2-1
CASSQEGRYEQFF
TGCGCCAGCAGCCAAGAGGGCAGATATGAGCAGTTCTTC
>TRBV5-4|TRBD1|few|TRBJ2-2
CASSPAGTGIGELFF
TGTGCCAGCAGCCCCGCCGGGACAGGGATCGGGGAGCTGTTTTTT
>TRBV30|TRBD1|.|TRBJ1-2
CAWSRQGRHGYTF
TGTGCCTGGAGTAGACAGGGGCGGCATGGCTACACCTTC
>TRBV7-9|.|few|TRBJ2-1
CASRQGNSNEQFF
TGTGCCAGCAGGCAGGGGAACAGCAATGAGCAGTTCTTC
>TRBV30|TRBD1|.|TRBJ1-2
CAWSPGTGGSINTF
TGTGCCTGGAGTCCCGGGACAGGGGGCTCCATTAACACCTTC
>TRBV6-1|TRBD1|.|TRBJ1-5
CATVKGTGGNQPQHF
TGTGCCACCGTTAAGGGGACAGGGGGAAATCAGCCCCAGCATTTT
>TRBV6-5|TRBD1|medium-sized|TRBJ2-2
CASRYTGGDTGELFF
TGTGCCAGCAGATACACAGGGGGAGACACCGGGGAGCTGTTTTTT
>TRBV7-9|TRBD2|.|TRBJ2-7
CASTPMGGRNYEQYF
TGTGCCAGCACCCCAATGGGCGGGAGAAACTACGAGCAGTACTTC
>TRBV5-1|TRBD2|.|TRBJ2-1
CASSSHGGAIPYNEQFF
TGCGCCAGCAGCTCGCACGGGGGGGCTATACCCTACAATGAGCAGTTCTTC
>TRBV27|TRBD2|few|TRBJ2-1
CASSLSPGLAGPGYNEQFF
TGTGCCAGCAGTTTATCCCCGGGGCTAGCGGGGCCCGGTTACAATGAGCAGTTCTTC
>TRBV29-1|.|.|TRBJ1-1
CSVDGGVGTEAFF
TGCAGCGTTGACGGGGGGGTGGGCACTGAAGCTTTCTTT
>TRBV19|TRBD2|.|TRBJ2-2
CASAFPRAGVSSNTGELFF
TGTGCCAGTGCCTTCCCAAGGGCGGGAGTAAGTTCGAACACCGGGGAGCTGTTTTTT
>TRBV6-6|TRBD1|.|TRBJ2-7
CASSYIWDRGFDEQYF
TGTGCCAGCAGTTACATTTGGGACAGGGGGTTCGACGAGCAGTACTTC
>TRBV9|TRBD1|.|TRBJ1-5
CASSGQGGGNQPQHF
TGTGCCAGCAGCGGACAAGGGGGCGGCAATCAGCCCCAGCATTTT
>TRBV2|.|.|TRBJ1-5
CASRTDVSNQPQHF
TGTGCCAGCAGAACAGACGTTAGCAATCAGCCCCAGCATTTT
>TRBV19|TRBD2|.|TRBJ2-2
CATGTSGRRTGELFF
TGTGCCACGGGGACTAGCGGGAGGCGTACCGGGGAGCTGTTTTTT
>TRBV21-1|.|.|TRBJ2-7
CASSKGGKGGSSYEQYF
TGTGCCAGCAGCAAAGGGGGTAAAGGGGGTTCATCCTACGAGCAGTACTTC
>TRBV19|.|.|TRBJ2-7
CASSPAWRGTYEQYF
TGTGCCAGTAGTCCCGCGTGGAGGGGCACCTACGAGCAGTACTTC
>TRBV4-1|TRBD1|.|TRBJ2-7
CASSPRQGVVYEQYF
TGCGCCAGCAGCCCCCGACAGGGGGTCGTATACGAGCAGTACTTC
>TRBV11-1|.|.|TRBJ2-5
CASSLPGQETQYF
TGTGCCAGCAGCTTACCGGGCCAAGAGACCCAGTACTTC
>TRBV11-2|TRBD2|.|TRBJ2-7
CASSIGTSGRDEQYF
TGTGCCAGCAGCATCGGGACTAGCGGGAGAGATGAGCAGTACTTC
>TRBV9|TRBD1|.|TRBJ2-5
CASSGSGQGKETQYF
TGTGCCAGCAGTGGTTCGGGACAGGGAAAAGAGACCCAGTACTTC
>TRBV5-4|.|.|TRBJ2-5
CASSLAQGGRQETQYF
TGTGCCAGCAGCTTGGCTCAGGGGGGTCGACAAGAGACCCAGTACTTC
>TRBV30|TRBD1|once|TRBJ1-2
CAWSAGQALWGYTF
TGTGCCTGGAGTGCGGGACAGGCCTTATGGGGCTACACCTTC
>TRBV6-5|TRBD2|.|TRBJ2-1
CASRTGGSGNNEQFF
TGTGCCAGCAGGACCGGAGGTAGCGGGAACAATGAGCAGTTCTTC
>TRBV29-1|.|.|TRBJ1-2
CSVEEGHAF
TGCAGCGTTGAAGAGGGCCACGCCTTC
>TRBV30|TRBD1|few|TRBJ2-1
CAWSVGTGLYNEQFF
TGTGCCTGGAGTGTGGGGACAGGGCTCTACAATGAGCAGTTCTTC
>TRBV7-2|TRBD1|.|TRBJ2-7
CASSLEPGTGVEQYF
TGTGCCAGCAGCTTAGAGCCCGGGACAGGGGTCGAGCAGTACTTC
>TRBV2|TRBD2|.|TRBJ2-4
CASSGLEREGPYIQYF
TGTGCCAGCAGTGGGTTGGAGCGGGAGGGCCCGTACATTCAGTACTTC
>TRBV13|.|.|TRBJ2-3
CASSPLGAMSTDTQYF
TGTGCCAGCAGCCCGCTGGGAGCGATGAGCACAGATACGCAGTATTTT
>TRBV4-1|.|.|TRBJ1-1
CASSQWGGWDGTEAFF
TGCGCCAGCAGCCAATGGGGGGGGTGGGACGGGACTGAAGCTTTCTTT
>TRBV6-6|.|.|TRBJ1-4
CASGARGAGEKLFF
TGTGCCAGCGGAGCGCGGGGGGCGGGAGAAAAACTGTTTTTT
>TRBV30|.|.|TRBJ2-7
CAWRAGLSYEQYF
TGTGCCTGGAGGGCAGGACTCTCCTACGAGCAGTACTTC
>TRBV7-6|TRBD1|.|TRBJ2-1
CASSPRQGRSSYNEQFF
TGTGCCAGCAGCCCACGACAGGGGCGGAGCTCCTACAATGAGCAGTTCTTC
>TRBV4-1|.|.|TRBJ1-5
CASSQDVYSNQPQHF
TGCGCCAGCAGCCAAGATGTGTATAGCAATCAGCCCCAGCATTTT
>TRBV30|.|.|TRBJ2-1
CAWSVEGGHEQFF
TGTGCCTGGAGTGTAGAAGGAGGGCATGAGCAGTTCTTC